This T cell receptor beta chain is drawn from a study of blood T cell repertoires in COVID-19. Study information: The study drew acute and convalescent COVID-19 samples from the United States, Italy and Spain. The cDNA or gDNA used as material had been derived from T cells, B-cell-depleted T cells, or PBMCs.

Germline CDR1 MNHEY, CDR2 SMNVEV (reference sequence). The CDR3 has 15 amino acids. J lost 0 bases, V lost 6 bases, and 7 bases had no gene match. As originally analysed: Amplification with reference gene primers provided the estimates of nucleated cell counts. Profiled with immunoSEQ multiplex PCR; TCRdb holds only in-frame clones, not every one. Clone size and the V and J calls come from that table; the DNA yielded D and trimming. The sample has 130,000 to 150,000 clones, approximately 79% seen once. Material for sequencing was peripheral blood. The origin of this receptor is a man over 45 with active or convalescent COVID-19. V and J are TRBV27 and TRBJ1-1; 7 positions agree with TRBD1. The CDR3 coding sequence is TGTGCCAGCAGGATTTCGGACAGGTTGAACACTGAAGCTTTCTTT. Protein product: CASRISDRLNTEAFF.